The present T cell receptor (beta chain) was sequenced within a study of cytotoxic CD8 clonotypes in ibrutinib-treated CLL. As for this clone: Its matching antigen is unknown.

Depths of 1 in 200,000 to 1 in 1 million T cells were the sequencing target. Measured with immunoSEQ multiplex PCR; TCRdb has only the in-frame clones, and not every one. Of 250,000 to 350,000 clones detected, 65% to 85% appear once; the ten largest clones hold around 6%. Study-wide findings and caveats: Sustained-remission and progressing patients had different sampling times. Under treatment, the uncommon public clonotypes either contracted or remained stable. Clonality measured at baseline exceeded age-matched healthy donors, tracking circulating CD8+ T-cell counts.

The CDR3 covers 14 residues. The V gene lost 3 bases and the J gene lost 2 bases, with 9 bases spanning the gap. Looked up from germline, CDR1 is MGHRA and CDR2 is YSYEKL. The rearrangement uses TRBV4-1 and TRBJ2-3, with D tentatively TRBD1 (6 bases). This TCR was sampled from a human donor with chronic lymphocytic leukemia. The sequenced sample was PBMCs, obtained at disease progression, from a patient treated with ibrutinib. The CDR3: CASSQGAFTDTQYF. CDR3 DNA sequence: TGCGCCAGCAGCCAGGGGGCATTCACAGATACGCAGTATTTT.